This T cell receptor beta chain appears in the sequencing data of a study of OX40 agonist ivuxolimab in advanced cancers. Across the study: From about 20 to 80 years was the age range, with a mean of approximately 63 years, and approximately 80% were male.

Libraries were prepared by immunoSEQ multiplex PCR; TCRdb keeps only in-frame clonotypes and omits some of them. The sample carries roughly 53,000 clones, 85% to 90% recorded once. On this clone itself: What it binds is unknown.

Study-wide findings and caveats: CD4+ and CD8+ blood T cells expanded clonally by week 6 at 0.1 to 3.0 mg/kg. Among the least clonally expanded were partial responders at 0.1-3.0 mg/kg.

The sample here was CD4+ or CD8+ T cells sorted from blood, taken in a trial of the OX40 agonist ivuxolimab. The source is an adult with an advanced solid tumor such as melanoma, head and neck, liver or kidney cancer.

The DNA of the CDR3 is TGCGCCAGCAGCTTGTCGGACTTCACAGATACGCAGTATTTT. It translates to CASSLSDFTDTQYF. The gene calls are TRBV5-1 and TRBJ2-3, with D possibly matching TRBD2 (5 bases). In germline, CDR1 is SGHRS, CDR2 YFSETQ. CDR3 length: 14 amino acids. V lost 1 base to trimming and J lost 2 bases, with 8 bases between them.